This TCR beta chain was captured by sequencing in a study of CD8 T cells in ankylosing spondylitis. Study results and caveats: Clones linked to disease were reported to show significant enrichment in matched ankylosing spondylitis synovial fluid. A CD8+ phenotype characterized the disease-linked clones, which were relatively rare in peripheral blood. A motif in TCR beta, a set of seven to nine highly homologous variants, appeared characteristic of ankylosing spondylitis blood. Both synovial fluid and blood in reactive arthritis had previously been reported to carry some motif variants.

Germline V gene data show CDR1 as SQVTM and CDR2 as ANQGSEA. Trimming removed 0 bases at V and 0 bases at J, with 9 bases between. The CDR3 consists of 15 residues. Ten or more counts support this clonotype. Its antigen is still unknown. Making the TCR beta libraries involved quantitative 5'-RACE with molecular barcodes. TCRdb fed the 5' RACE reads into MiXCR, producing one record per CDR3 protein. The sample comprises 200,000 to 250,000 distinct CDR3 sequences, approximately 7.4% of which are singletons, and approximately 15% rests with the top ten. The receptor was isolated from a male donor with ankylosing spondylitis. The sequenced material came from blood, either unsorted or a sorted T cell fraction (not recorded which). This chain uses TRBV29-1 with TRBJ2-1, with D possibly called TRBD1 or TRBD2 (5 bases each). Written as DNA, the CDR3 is TGCAGCGTTGAAGAAGAGGGGAGCTCCTACAATGAGCAGTTCTTC. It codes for CSVEEEGSSYNEQFF.